The present entry profiles one T cell receptor (beta chain) with its context. This clonotype appeared a few times. It has no known antigen specificity. No much larger clone is present one base from it, and per-base qualities are unavailable. These data are taken from a study of glioma-infiltrating T cells (TCRdb year 2016). Regarding the complete study: The study sequenced TCR alpha- and beta-chain repertoires from glioma tissue, from non-neoplastic brain tissue and from matched peripheral blood mononuclear cells. To measure how far tissue and blood T-cell populations diverged, each tissue-infiltrating repertoire was compared against the peripheral blood repertoire of the same patient. The paired cohort was made up of three low-grade glioma patients, several primary glioblastoma patients and three non-glioma patients who contributed non-neoplastic brain tissue. Points the paper makes about the study in general: VJ-independent divergence between tissue and blood was lower than expected in non-neoplastic patients but higher than expected in all gliomas, particularly low-grade gliomas. Group comparisons rested on small numbers: three non-neoplastic, three low-grade glioma and fewer than 10 glioblastoma patients. Only a very small number of CDR3 sequences turned up in both tissue and blood, a result put down to high CDR3 diversity combined with limited sampling.

TCR alpha and beta CDR3 regions were amplified with the iRepertoire nested amplicon-rescue multiplex PCR (arm-PCR) platform from RNA. The input for one-step reverse transcription and amplification was about 95-450 ng of tissue mRNA or PBMC total RNA. Following bead purification, Illumina adapters were added by a secondary multiplex PCR, and the libraries were gel-purified between 200 and 400 bp. Demultiplexing relied on internal 6-nucleotide barcodes carried by the libraries. Sequencing of libraries was performed on an Illumina MiSeq with 2x220 or 2x250 nucleotide paired-end reads. In the authors' own workflow: Paired reads were merged using FLASH 1.2.11 and aligned with BWA-MEM to the GRCh37 human genome, and TRA and TRB reads were then extracted. V and J assignment used an IMGT-derived reference of cassette sequences and CDR3 motifs that included pseudogenes. Three-frame translation of reads was performed, and productive CDR3s were defined as those with a C...FGXG motif and no stop codons. Clonotypes were defined as unique combinations of V-J cassette pair and CDR3 amino acid sequence. Hamming distance filtering was applied to reads, with thresholds set by the sequence error rate of each sample in mapped regions. The public reads were quality trimmed at Q25 with fastp and then assembled into clones with MiXCR by TCRdb, keeping productive beta chains. CDR3 protein sequences are deduplicated, and each keeps its most common genes and DNA. TCRdb assigned the V and J calls; the authors' analysis was not used. The sample table contains 150,000 or so distinct CDR3 sequences; only one count was recorded for 30% to 40% of them. The ten largest account for about a fifth of the sample.

V loses 5 bases at its end and J loses 1 base; junction bases beyond the gene matches: 3. Per the germline V gene (reference sequence), SEHNR is the CDR1 and FQNEAQ is the CDR2. The CDR3 runs 15 residues from the cysteine to the phenylalanine. Left in the record is the CDR3 DNA by itself, 45 bases read in frame from the first base. Sequences were obtained from glioma tissue, nonneoplastic brain tissue, or PBMCs (not recorded which). The chain employs TRBV7-9 and TRBJ2-3, with TRBD2 identical over 10 junction bases. This receptor was identified in a human donor with low-grade glioma or glioblastoma, undergoing nonglioma brain surgery, or in good health (not recorded which). In nucleotides, the sequence is TGTGCCAGCAGCCAAGCGGGAGGGGGCACAGATACGCAGTATTTT. Translated, it reads CASSQAGGGTDTQYF.